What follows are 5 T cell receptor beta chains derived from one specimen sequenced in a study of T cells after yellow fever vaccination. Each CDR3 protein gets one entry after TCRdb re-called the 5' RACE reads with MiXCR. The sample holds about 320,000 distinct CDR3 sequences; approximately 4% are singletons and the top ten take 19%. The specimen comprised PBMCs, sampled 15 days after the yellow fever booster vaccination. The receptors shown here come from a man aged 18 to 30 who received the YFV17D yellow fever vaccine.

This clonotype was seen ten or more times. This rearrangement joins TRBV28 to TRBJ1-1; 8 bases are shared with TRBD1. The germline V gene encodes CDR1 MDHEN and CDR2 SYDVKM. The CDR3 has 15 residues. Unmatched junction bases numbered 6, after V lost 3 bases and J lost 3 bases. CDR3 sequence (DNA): TGTGCCAGCAGTTTTCAAGGACAGGGTTACACTGAAGCTTTCTTT. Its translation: CASSFQGQGYTEAFF.

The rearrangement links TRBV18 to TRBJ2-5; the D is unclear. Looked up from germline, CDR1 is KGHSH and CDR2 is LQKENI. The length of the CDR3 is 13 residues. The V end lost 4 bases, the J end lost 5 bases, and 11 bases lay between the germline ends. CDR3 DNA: TGTGCCAGCTCACGCGACATCCACGAGACCCAGTACTTC. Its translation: CASSRDIHETQYF.

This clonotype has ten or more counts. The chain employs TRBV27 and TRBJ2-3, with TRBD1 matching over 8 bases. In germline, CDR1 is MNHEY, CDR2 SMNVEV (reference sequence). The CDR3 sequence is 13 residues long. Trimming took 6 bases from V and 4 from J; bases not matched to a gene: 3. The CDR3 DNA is TGTGCCAGCAGCAGGGGGCGCGCAGATACGCAGTATTTT. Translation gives CASSRGRADTQYF.

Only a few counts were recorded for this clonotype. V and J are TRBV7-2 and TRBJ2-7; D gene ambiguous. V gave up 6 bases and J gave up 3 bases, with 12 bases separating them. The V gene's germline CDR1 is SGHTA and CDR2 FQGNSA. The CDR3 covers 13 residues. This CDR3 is CASSPDGYYEQYF. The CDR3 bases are TGTGCCAGCAGTCCGGACGGCTACTACGAGCAGTACTTC.

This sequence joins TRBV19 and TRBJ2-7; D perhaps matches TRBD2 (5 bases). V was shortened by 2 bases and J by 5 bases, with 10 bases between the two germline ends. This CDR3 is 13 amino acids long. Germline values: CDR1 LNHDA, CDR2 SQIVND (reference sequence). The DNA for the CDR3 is TGTGCCAGTAGTATAAGGCTGCGGGACGAGCAGTACTTC. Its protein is CASSIRLRDEQYF. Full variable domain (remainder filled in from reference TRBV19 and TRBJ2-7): DGGITQSPKYLFRKEGQNVTLSCEQNLNHDAMYWYRQDPGQGLRLIYYSQIVNDFQKGDIAEGYSVSREKKESFPLTVTSAQKNPTAFYLCASSIRLRDEQYFGPGTRLTVT.